This T cell receptor (beta chain) was profiled in a study of blood T cells in healthy people across ages. This clonotype has a single count. The CDR3 totals 15 residues. Germline trimming cut 5 bases from V and 5 bases from J; bases unmatched to any gene: 9. Germline lookup yields CDR1 PRHDT and CDR2 FYEKMQ (reference sequence). A second about 7 to 12 cycle PCR used barcoded and J-beta primers. A single record per CDR3 protein comes from TCRdb applying MiXCR to the 5' RACE reads. The profile covers roughly 800,000 distinct CDR3 sequences, with more than 45% appearing a single time and roughly 22% taken by the ten largest.

This receptor was taken from a man in his thirties or forties in good health. The sample taken for sequencing was blood. This chain joins TRBV13 and TRBJ2-1; 7 positions match TRBD2. The CDR3 DNA reads TGTGCCAGCAGCCAAGCGGGGAGGGGCCACAATGAGCAGTTCTTC. It specifies CASSQAGRGHNEQFF.